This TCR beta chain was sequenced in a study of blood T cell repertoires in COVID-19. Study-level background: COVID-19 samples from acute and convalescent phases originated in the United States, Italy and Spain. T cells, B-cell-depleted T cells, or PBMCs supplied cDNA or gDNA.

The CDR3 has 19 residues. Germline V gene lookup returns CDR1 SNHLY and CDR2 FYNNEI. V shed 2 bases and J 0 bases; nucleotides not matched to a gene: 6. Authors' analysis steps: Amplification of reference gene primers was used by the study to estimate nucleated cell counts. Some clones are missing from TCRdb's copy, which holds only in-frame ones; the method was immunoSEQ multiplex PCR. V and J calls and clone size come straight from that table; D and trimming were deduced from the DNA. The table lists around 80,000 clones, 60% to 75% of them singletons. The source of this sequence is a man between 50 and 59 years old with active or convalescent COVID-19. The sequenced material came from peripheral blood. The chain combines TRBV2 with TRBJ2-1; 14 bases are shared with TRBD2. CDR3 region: CASSEWGTSGRNSYNEQFF. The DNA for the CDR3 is TGTGCCAGCAGTGAATGGGGGACTAGCGGGAGAAACTCCTACAATGAGCAGTTCTTC.